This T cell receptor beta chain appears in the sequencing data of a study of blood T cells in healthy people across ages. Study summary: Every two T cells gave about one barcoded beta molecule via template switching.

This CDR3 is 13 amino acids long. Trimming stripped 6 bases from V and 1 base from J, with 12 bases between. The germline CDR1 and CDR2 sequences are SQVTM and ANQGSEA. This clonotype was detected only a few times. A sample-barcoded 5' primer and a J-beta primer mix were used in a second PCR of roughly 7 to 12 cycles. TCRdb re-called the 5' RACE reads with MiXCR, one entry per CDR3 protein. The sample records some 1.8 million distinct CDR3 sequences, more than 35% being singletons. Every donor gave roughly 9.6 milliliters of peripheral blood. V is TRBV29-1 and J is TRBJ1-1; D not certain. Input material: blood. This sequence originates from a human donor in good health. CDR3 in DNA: TGCAGCGTCGAGAACGGCGAGAACACTGAAGCTTTCTTT. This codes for CSVENGENTEAFF.